Following are 31 T cell receptor beta chains from one sample sequenced in a study of early T cells in non-severe SARS-CoV-2 infection (dated by TCRdb to the early 2020s). The library was made by 5' RACE. The sequencer was a NextSeq 500. The raw public reads went through TCRdb reprocessing: fastp at Q25, MiXCR clone calling, in-frame beta chains kept. Under each unique CDR3 protein, matching rows form one entry showing the most common genes and DNA. The sample table lists 30,000 or so distinct CDR3 sequences, approximately 5.6% of them with a count of one. Around 3.7% of the sample is held by the ten biggest clonotypes. The sequenced sample consisted of whole blood. All receptors come from an adult who was a healthcare worker with PCR-confirmed SARS-CoV-2 infection or an uninfected control (not recorded which).

Only a few counts were recorded for this clonotype. This chain connects TRBV5-1 to TRBJ2-1, with a tentative D call TRBD2 (5 bases). CDR3 size: 16 residues. Between the trimmed V and J ends, which lost 3 bases and 4 bases, there was a span of 17 bases. Germline V gene sequence: CDR1 SGHRS, CDR2 YFSETQ. CDR3 in DNA: TGCGCCAGCAGCTCCCCATCCTCGGGAAATTACAATGAGCAGTTCTTC. The encoded protein is CASSSPSSGNYNEQFF.

This clonotype was seen repeatedly, ten times or more. The chain couples TRBV10-2 to TRBJ2-1, with 10 bases identical to TRBD2. Germline values: CDR1 WSHSY, CDR2 SAAADI. V trimming: 6 bases; J trimming: 4 bases; junction bases outside the gene matches: 9. The CDR3 totals 16 residues. The CDR3 coding sequence is TGCGCCAGCAGCCCGAGGACTAGCGGAGAGTACAATGAGCAGTTCTTC. Translation: CASSPRTSGEYNEQFF.

This clonotype came up many times. V gene TRBV21-1 combines with J gene TRBJ1-5; the listed D gene, TRBD1, was not tested against the DNA. TRBV21-1 is tagged as a pseudogene. This CDR3 comprises 16 residues. The CDR3 loop is CASSTCYRGSHQPQHF. For the CDR3, the DNA is TGTGCCAGCAGCACGTGCTACAGGGGTTCCCATCAGCCCCAGCATTTT.

This clonotype was recorded at least ten times. The rearrangement joins TRBV7-3 to TRBJ2-2, with D perhaps TRBD2 (6 bases). V was cut by 5 bases and J by 5 bases, with 15 bases left in between. CDR1 is SGHTA and CDR2 is FQGTGA in the germline V gene. This CDR3 region has 15 residues. The CDR3 nucleotides read TGTGCCAGCAGCCTGTGGGGTAGCGGTACCGGGGAGCTGTTTTTT. It translates to CASSLWGSGTGELFF.

This clonotype showed up many times. The chain recombines TRBV5-8 with TRBJ2-7; 10 bases are shared with TRBD1. The CDR3 extends over 14 amino acids. Germline trimming cut 2 bases from V and 5 bases from J; bases unmatched to any gene: 4. The germline CDR1 and CDR2 sequences are SGHTS and YDEGEE. The CDR3 DNA reads as TGTGCCAGCAGCTTCTTCGGACAGGGGGACGAGCAGTACTTC. Amino acids: CASSFFGQGDEQYF.

In this sample, this clonotype turned up a few times. V usage is TRBV24-1 and J usage is TRBJ2-2, with a weak D call TRBD1 (6 bases). Germline V gene data show CDR1 as KGHDR and CDR2 as SFDVKD. V was clipped by 4 bases and J by 5 bases, with 13 bases between them. There are 15 residues in the CDR3. CDR3 sequence (DNA): TGTGCCACCAGTGACCCGGGACACCCTACCGGGGAGCTGTTTTTT. Amino acids: CATSDPGHPTGELFF.

This clonotype was observed at least ten times. The chain couples TRBV12-3 or TRBV12-4 to TRBJ1-1, with 7 bases that match TRBD1. This CDR3 has 14 amino acids. Unmatched junction bases numbered 4, after V lost 5 bases and J lost 1 base. CDR3 nucleotide sequence: TGTGCCAGCAGTCTGGGGACAGCGAACACTGAAGCTTTCTTT. Protein sequence: CASSLGTANTEAFF.

The chain carries TRBV7-2 and TRBJ2-7; 13 bases match TRBD2. The CDR3 is 16 amino acids. The V segment lost 4 bases and the J segment 2 bases; nucleotides outside the gene matches: 5. The V gene's germline CDR1 is SGHTA and CDR2 FQGNSA. The CDR3 spells CASSYAGTSGTYEQYF. The CDR3 DNA sequence: TGTGCCAGCAGCTACGCCGGGACTAGCGGGACCTACGAGCAGTACTTC.

V and J are TRBV14 and TRBJ1-1; TRBD1 aligns across 8 bases. CDR1 is SGHDN, CDR2 FVKESK, per germline. The CDR3 extends over 13 amino acids. J gave up 11 bases and V 1 base, and 6 bases lay outside the gene matches. DNA for the CDR3: TGTGCCAGCAGCCAAGTTAGGGGACAGGCGGCTTTCTTT. Its protein product is CASSQVRGQAAFF. Filled out from reference TRBV14 and TRBJ1-1, the complete variable domain reads EAGVTQFPSHSVIEKGQTVTLRCDPISGHDNLYWYRRVMGKEIKFLLHFVKESKQDESGMPNNRFLAERTGGTYSTLKVQPAELEDSGVYFCASSQVRGQAAFFGQGTRLTVV.

This clonotype was counted at least ten times. This rearrangement joins TRBV27 to TRBJ2-7; 7 positions agree with TRBD2. Germline V lookup: CDR1 MNHEY, CDR2 SMNVEV (reference sequence). This CDR3 is 14 amino acids long. Unmatched junction bases numbered 8, after V lost 5 bases and J lost 4 bases. DNA for the CDR3: TGTGCCAGCAGTCCATCGACTAGCTTGTACGAGCAGTACTTC. Its translation is CASSPSTSLYEQYF.

V gene TRBV2 combines with J gene TRBJ2-3; no clear D. Germline V gives CDR1 SNHLY, CDR2 FYNNEI. This CDR3 spans 11 amino acids. The V end lost 8 bases, the J end lost 8 bases, and 11 bases lay between the germline ends. The CDR3 DNA reads as TGTGCCAGCGTCATTAGTTCTACGCAGTATTTT. This encodes CASVISSTQYF.

This clonotype was seen many times. The CDR3 spells CSALTSGTREQYF. The CDR3 region has the DNA TGCAGCGCCTTGACTAGCGGGACAAGGGAGCAGTACTTC. The V gene is TRBV29-1, the J gene TRBJ2-7; 11 positions agree with TRBD2. Germline values: CDR1 SQVTM, CDR2 ANQGSEA. The CDR3 is 13 amino acids. The trim removed 7 bases at V and 7 bases at J, leaving 9 bases unmatched.

The genes are TRBV5-1 and TRBJ1-3; D perhaps matches TRBD1 (5 bases). Trimming removed 3 bases at V and 0 bases at J, with 13 bases between. CDR1 is SGHRS and CDR2 is YFSETQ in the germline V gene. The CDR3 has 16 residues. Here the CDR3 DNA reads TGCGCCAGCAGCTCGACAGAGACCCACTCTGGAAACACCATATATTTT. Its protein is CASSSTETHSGNTIYF.

The J gene is TRBJ1-6, the V gene TRBV7-2; D is ambiguous. This CDR3 has 11 amino acids. V lost 2 bases, J lost 9 bases, and 2 bases lay in between. The germline gives CDR1 SGHTA, CDR2 FQGNSA. This chain's CDR3 is CASSLSSPLHF. The CDR3 DNA follows: TGTGCCAGCAGCTTAAGTTCACCCCTCCACTTT.

This clonotype has only a few counts. This sequence joins TRBV28 and TRBJ2-4; 7 positions match TRBD1. CDR1 and CDR2 (germline): MDHEN, SYDVKM. This CDR3 has 16 residues. The junction had 10 bases not matched to a gene; V was cut back by 7 bases and J by 1 base. CDR3 sequence: CASTLGRGMAKNIQYF. The CDR3 DNA sequence: TGTGCCAGCACCTTAGGCAGGGGGATGGCCAAAAACATTCAGTACTTC.

This chain links TRBV28 with TRBJ2-2, with D uncertain. V gave up 5 bases and J gave up 0 bases, with 13 bases separating them. CDR1 is MDHEN and CDR2 is SYDVKM in the germline V gene. The CDR3 length is 16 residues. The CDR3 is CASSPIATANTGELFF. DNA of the CDR3: TGTGCCAGCAGTCCCATCGCTACGGCGAACACCGGGGAGCTGTTTTTT.

This clonotype was observed many times. The rearrangement uses TRBV5-4 and TRBJ2-3, with TRBD1 matching 10 bases. CDR1 is SGHNT, CDR2 YYREEE, per germline (reference sequence). V was pared by 4 bases and J by 2 bases, with 10 bases of the junction left unmatched. CDR3 size: 17 residues. The CDR3 DNA reads as TGTGCCAGCAGCCCGGGACAGGGGAGGACCGACACAGATACGCAGTATTTT. Its translation: CASSPGQGRTDTDTQYF.

There are a few counts of this clonotype. This chain links TRBV19 with TRBJ2-4; D not certain. The ends were cut back, 4 bases at V and 8 bases at J, with 12 bases in the middle. This CDR3 is built from 13 residues. CDR1 and CDR2 (germline): LNHDA, SQIVND (reference sequence). CDR3 amino acids: CASSTTASYIQYF. As DNA, the CDR3 is TGTGCCAGTAGTACAACTGCAAGCTACATTCAGTACTTC.

This clonotype appeared many times. The chain uses TRBV7-2 and TRBJ2-1, with unresolved D. Germline lookup yields CDR1 SGHTA and CDR2 FQGNSA. CDR3 length equals 14 residues. The ends were cut back, 4 bases at V and 5 bases at J, with 12 bases in the middle. CDR3 sequence: CASSSAPWNNEQFF. CDR3 coding DNA: TGTGCCAGCAGCTCTGCCCCCTGGAACAATGAGCAGTTCTTC.

This clonotype was seen many times. The V gene is TRBV4-1, the J gene TRBJ2-1; 7 bases are shared with TRBD2. CDR3 length equals 17 residues. Trimming took 1 base from V and 12 from J; bases not matched to a gene: 18. In germline, CDR1 is MGHRA, CDR2 YSYEKL. The CDR3: CASSQVPAGTTSWGQFF. The CDR3 DNA is TGCGCCAGCAGCCAAGTACCCGCCGGGACTACCTCCTGGGGGCAGTTCTTC.

The chain links TRBV4-2 to TRBJ1-3; 8 bases align to TRBD1. Germline-derived CDR1 and CDR2 are LGHNA and YNFKEQ. CDR3 length equals 17 residues. J lost 3 bases, V lost 3 bases, and 10 bases had no gene match. CDR3 DNA: TGTGCCAGCAGCCAGGCAACAGGGGGGGCTGGTGGAAACACCATATATTTT. It is translated as CASSQATGGAGGNTIYF.

In its sample, this clonotype is medium-sized. The chain uses TRBV6-1 and TRBJ2-2; D may be TRBD2 (6 bases). The CDR3 is 16 residues long. Per the germline V gene, CDR1 is MNHNS and CDR2 is SASEGT. The V end lost 4 bases, the J end lost 5 bases, and 17 bases lay between the germline ends. CDR3 loop: CASSVLAGGVTGELFF. DNA of the CDR3: TGTGCCAGCAGTGTACTAGCCGGAGGTGTGACCGGGGAGCTGTTTTTT.

This clonotype was observed many times. The V and J genes are TRBV5-1 and TRBJ2-3; the match to TRBD2 covers 13 bases. This CDR3 region has 16 residues. The V and J ends lost 2 bases and 3 bases, in that order; junction bases with no gene match: 3. Germline CDR1 reads SGHRS; CDR2 reads YFSETQ. The CDR3 DNA reads TGCGCCAGCAGCTTTACTAGCGGGAGGGAGACAGATACGCAGTATTTT. It specifies CASSFTSGRETDTQYF.

This clonotype was observed a few times. The genes are TRBV14 and TRBJ2-3; 8 nucleotides line up with TRBD1. Per germline, CDR1 SGHDN and CDR2 FVKESK. Losses at the gene ends were 0 bases for V and 4 bases for J; bases not matched to a gene: 6. The CDR3 is 16 amino acids. This CDR3 is CASSQDLGQGSDTQYF. The CDR3 DNA reads TGTGCCAGCAGCCAAGATCTCGGACAGGGTTCAGATACGCAGTATTTT.

This clonotype was found a few times. The CDR3 DNA is TGTGCCAGCAGCTTGGCAACCTACGAGCAGTACTTC. Its translation is CASSLATYEQYF. This chain joins TRBV7-2 and TRBJ2-7; D call uncertain. Germline loops: CDR1 SGHTA, CDR2 FQGNSA. The CDR3 is made up of 12 amino acids. Trimming removed 3 bases at V and 2 bases at J, with 5 bases between.

This clonotype has at least ten counts. The rearrangement uses TRBV9 and TRBJ2-5; TRBD2 matches at 8 bases. The CDR3 contains 15 residues. Germline values: CDR1 SGDLS, CDR2 YYNGEE. V lost 0 bases to trimming and J lost 4 bases; unmatched junction nucleotides: 5. The CDR3 region is CASSVAGGPLETQYF. The CDR3 DNA follows: TGTGCCAGCAGCGTAGCGGGAGGGCCTTTAGAGACCCAGTACTTC.

The chain carries TRBV2 and TRBJ2-5, with no clear D. Trimming left V 7 bases short and J 4 bases short, with 7 bases between. Germline-derived CDR1 and CDR2 are SNHLY and FYNNEI. The CDR3 spans 11 residues. CDR3 sequence (DNA): TGTGCCAGCACAAGGGCAGAGACCCAGTACTTC. Residues: CASTRAETQYF.

This clonotype occurred a few times. This chain joins TRBV7-3 and TRBJ2-7, with unresolved D. V lost 1 base, J lost 2 bases, and 12 bases lay in between. CDR3 size: 15 residues. CDR1 and CDR2 from the germline V gene are SGHTA and FQGTGA. CDR3 coding DNA: TGTGCCAGCAGCTTAAGACCGAACACCCCCTACGAGCAGTACTTC. The encoded protein is CASSLRPNTPYEQYF.

In DNA, the CDR3 is TGTGCCAGCAGTTCATCGGACGTACTAACCTCCTACGAGCAGTACTTC. It translates to CASSSSDVLTSYEQYF. The genes are TRBV28 and TRBJ2-7, with unresolved D. Germline CDR1 MDHEN, CDR2 SYDVKM. Deletions cut 4 bases from V and 0 bases from J, with 16 bases between. CDR3 length: 16 residues.

This clonotype has only a few counts. The J gene is TRBJ2-2, the V gene TRBV5-5, with 10 bases aligning to TRBD1. V lost 2 bases to trimming and J lost 4 bases; unmatched junction nucleotides: 14. Germline CDR1 reads SGHKS; CDR2 reads YYEKEE (reference sequence). The CDR3 spans 19 residues. For the CDR3, the DNA is TGTGCCAGCAGCTTCACGAGGTTCGGGACAGGGGCCGTCACCGGGGAGCTGTTTTTT. Translated, it gives CASSFTRFGTGAVTGELFF.

This clonotype was found a few times. J is TRBJ2-1 and V is TRBV21-1; the table names TRBD2, a call not compared with the DNA. TRBV21-1 is a documented pseudogene. The CDR3 covers 14 residues. CDR3 in DNA: TGCGGCGGGTTCACTAGCGGTCGGTACAATGAGCAGTTCTTC. Protein: CGGFTSGRYNEQFF.